This T cell receptor beta chain was retrieved from a study of T cells in Graves' hyperthyroidism and ophthalmopathy. The authors obtained PBMCs from 10 ml of fresh peripheral blood. The CDR3 is 14 amino acids. This clonotype was recorded at least ten times. Its antigen is still unknown. A much larger clone sits a single nucleotide away, making a read error possible. Study conclusions and caveats: The model predicted ophthalmopathy a median roughly 6.3 months before onset. Appearing also in blood were most of the thyroid clonotypes expanded above 0.001.

Amplification of TCR beta CDR3 regions was performed using RNA transcripts as template. TCR CDR3 underwent first-round RT-PCR with the HTBI primer set. Using its own MiXCR run on the multiplex PCR reads, TCRdb lists one record per CDR3 protein. The sample contains about 250,000 distinct CDR3 sequences, approximately 24% of which appear only once. Sequencing input: blood. The origin of this receptor is a middle-aged woman with Graves' ophthalmopathy. The chain recombines TRBV12-3 or TRBV12-4 with TRBJ1-1; TRBD1 is a possible D gene (5 bases). In nucleotides, the CDR3 is TGTGCCAGCAGTTTACTGGGGTTGGACACTGGAGCTTTCTTT. Translated, it gives CASSLLGLDTGAFF.